These T cell receptor beta chains were read from a single sample in a study of cytomegalovirus exposure and HLA in healthy donors. Using immunoSEQ multiplex PCR, the repertoire was profiled, and TCRdb retains in-frame clones only, with some absent. The sample lists around 70,000 clones, nearly 80% seen once, with 8% to 9.5% in the top ten. Sequencing was done on a sample of PBMCs. These TCRs come from a woman between 40 and 50 years old in good health and CMV-seropositive. Each CDR3 is given with its conserved first and last residue. Fields, in order: V gene, clone size, J gene, D gene, CDR3 DNA, CDR3 protein. The D gene is left open where the match is weak. A clone size is listed for some rows: how often the clone was seen (once, few, many), or a class if it is expanded.

TRBV5-6,few,TRBJ2-7,-,TGTGCCAGCAGCTTAGGGGGTTATCGGAGTTACTTC,CASSLGGYRSYF
TRBV28,-,TRBJ1-1,TRBD1,TGTGCCAGCAGTAGACAGGGGAAGGAAGCTTTCTTT,CASSRQGKEAFF
TRBV5-1,-,TRBJ1-2,-,TGCGCCAGCAGCCCCCTCGGGGGAAATTCGGGCTATGGCTACACCTTC,CASSPLGGNSGYGYTF
TRBV11-2,-,TRBJ2-6,-,TGTGCCAGCAGCCTGGACAGTGGGACCAACGTCCTGACTTTC,CASSLDSGTNVLTF
TRBV6-5,-,TRBJ2-3,TRBD2,TGTGCCAGCATGCTAGCGGGGGAAACAGATACGCAGTATTTT,CASMLAGETDTQYF
TRBV6-6,-,TRBJ2-1,TRBD2,TGTGCCAGCAGGCAGAGGGGAGCGGGGCTCTACAATGAGCAGTTCTTC,CASRQRGAGLYNEQFF
TRBV30,-,TRBJ2-3,-,TGTGCCTGGAGTGTACTCGCCCGGGGCACAGATACGCAGTATTTT,CAWSVLARGTDTQYF
TRBV10-3,-,TRBJ1-5,-,TGTGCCATCAGTGAGTCGGTAGAGAAAACCCAGCATTTT,CAISESVEKTQHF
TRBV6-5,-,TRBJ1-5,TRBD1,TGTGCCAGCAGTGCGACAGGGCCCCATCAGCCCCAGCATTTT,CASSATGPHQPQHF
TRBV5-4,once,TRBJ2-1,TRBD2,TGTGCCAGCAGCTTAGACCTTCAACTAGCGGGGTTTGGTTCGTTCTTC,CASSLDLQLAGFGSFF
TRBV19,few,TRBJ1-2,TRBD1,TGTGCCAGTAGTAATCAGGGGGCGCCTAACTATGGCTACACCTTC,CASSNQGAPNYGYTF